The 24 T cell receptor beta chains below come from one sample, sequenced in a study of shared clonotypes between healthy human individuals (TCRdb year 2020). The method was the immunoSEQ multiplex PCR assay. The table was pulled from immuneACCESS by TCRdb, which kept in-frame rearrangements only. Such tables lose some clones; where checked, under half of the loss comes from unresolved V genes, and the rest has no known cause. Recorded for this sample are approximately 460,000 clones; approximately 80% of them occurred a single time. The ten largest account for 9.5% to 15% of the sample. The sample taken for sequencing was PBMCs. The receptors shown here come from a woman aged 40 to 50 in good health. Some clones in this sample may be carry-over from other donors' samples.

The chain is built from TRBV29-1 and TRBJ2-5, with 13 bases fitting TRBD2. The CDR3 is 14 residues long. Germline trimming cut 6 bases from V and 5 bases from J; bases unmatched to any gene: 6. Germline CDR1 is SQVTM and CDR2 is ANQGSEA. The CDR3 protein is CSVFGLAGAETQYF. The CDR3 DNA follows: TGCAGCGTCTTCGGACTAGCGGGAGCTGAGACCCAGTACTTC.

The J gene is TRBJ1-1, the V gene TRBV27; 7 nucleotides match TRBD1. CDR3 size: 14 residues. The germline gives CDR1 MNHEY, CDR2 SMNVEV (reference sequence). V trimming: 4 bases; J trimming: 1 base; junction bases outside the gene matches: 3. The CDR3 nucleotides read TGTGCCAGCAGTTCGGACAGGTCGAACACTGAAGCTTTCTTT. Amino acids: CASSSDRSNTEAFF.

This clone was observed a handful of times. The chain joins TRBV27 to TRBJ2-7, with 10 positions matching TRBD2. The CDR3 has 18 residues. In germline, CDR1 is MNHEY, CDR2 SMNVEV (reference sequence). Trimming took 5 bases from V and 1 from J; bases not matched to a gene: 14. This CDR3 reads CASSPRTSGMLRSYEQYF. The CDR3, as DNA: TGTGCCAGCAGTCCGCGGACTAGCGGAATGCTAAGATCCTACGAGCAGTACTTC.

This clone was observed a single time. The rearrangement uses TRBV5-1 and TRBJ2-2; TRBD2 might be the D (5 bases). Germline CDR1 reads SGHRS; CDR2 reads YFSETQ. Trimming pared 3 bases from V and 0 bases from J, leaving 9 bases between. The CDR3 consists of 15 residues. The CDR3 loop is CASSSAATNTGELFF. The CDR3 DNA follows: TGCGCCAGCAGCTCAGCGGCCACGAACACCGGGGAGCTGTTTTTT.

V and J are TRBV7-2 and TRBJ1-2; D might be TRBD1 (5 bases). The V and J ends lost 3 bases and 5 bases respectively, with 10 bases between them. The germline gives CDR1 SGHTA, CDR2 FQGNSA. The CDR3 length is 13 residues. The CDR3 here is CASSLEGRYGYTF. CDR3 nucleotide sequence: TGTGCCAGCAGCTTGGAGGGGCGATATGGCTACACCTTC.

This clone was seen only once. The chain uses TRBV18 and TRBJ2-3; a possible D gene is TRBD1 (6 bases). Per germline, CDR1 KGHSH and CDR2 LQKENI. This CDR3 comprises 15 residues. Deletions cut 8 bases from V and 0 bases from J, with 15 bases between. The CDR3 spells CASQPGTRSTDTQYF. The CDR3 DNA is TGTGCCAGCCAGCCCGGGACACGGAGCACAGATACGCAGTATTTT.

To note about this clone: A far larger clone is one nucleotide away, so this likely arose from a read error. V and J are TRBV18 and TRBJ2-7; TRBD1 matches at 8 bases. CDR1 KGHSH and CDR2 LQKENI come from the germline V gene. The CDR3 covers 14 residues. CDR3 amino acids: CASSPGTGPYERYF. For the CDR3, the DNA is TGTGCCAGCTCACCAGGGACAGGTCCCTACGAGCGGTACTTC.

The V and J genes are TRBV5-4 and TRBJ2-2; D is perhaps TRBD1 or TRBD2 (6 bases each). This CDR3 is 16 amino acids long. Germline values: CDR1 SGHNT, CDR2 YYREEE (reference sequence). The ends were cut back, 5 bases at V and 0 bases at J, with 14 bases in the middle. The CDR3 DNA follows: TGTGCCAGCAGGGGGGGACACTCACCGAACACCGGGGAGCTGTTTTTT. Translating it yields CASRGGHSPNTGELFF. The full variable domain, completed using reference TRBV5-4 and TRBJ2-2, is ETGVTQSPTHLIKTRGQQVTLRCSSQSGHNTVSWYQQALGQGPQFIFQYYREEENGRGNFPPRFSGLQFPNYSSELNVNALELDDSALYLCASRGGHSPNTGELFFGEGSRLTVL.

This clone has just a few counts. The CDR3 nucleotides read TGTGCCAGCAGCCAGCACAGGGGGCAAAGAGATACGCAGTATTTT. Translation gives CASSQHRGQRDTQYF. The V and J genes are TRBV14 and TRBJ2-3; TRBD1 matches 9 bases. V dropped 3 bases and J dropped 5; count of bases not matched to a gene: 6. This CDR3 region has 15 residues. The germline V gene encodes CDR1 SGHDN and CDR2 FVKESK.

The chain carries TRBV14 and TRBJ2-5; TRBD1 matches at 7 bases. CDR3 size: 15 residues. With 4 bases clipped from V and 1 base from J, the junction kept 6 bases outside the gene matches. Germline lookup yields CDR1 SGHDN and CDR2 FVKESK. Here the CDR3 DNA reads TGTGCCAGCAGCCCGGAACAGGGGCCCCAAGAGACCCAGTACTTC. Translated: CASSPEQGPQETQYF.

The rearrangement uses TRBV2 and TRBJ1-1; 12 bases are shared with TRBD1. The germline V gene has CDR1 SNHLY and CDR2 FYNNEI. Trimming removed 6 bases from V and 3 bases from J; junction bases left unmatched: 2. The CDR3 spans 14 residues. CDR3 sequence: CASRGQGAYTEAFF. The CDR3 coding sequence is TGTGCCAGCAGGGGACAGGGGGCTTACACTGAAGCTTTCTTT.

The chain carries TRBV29-1 and TRBJ1-1; the match to TRBD1 covers 8 bases. Germline-derived CDR1 and CDR2 are SQVTM and ANQGSEA. Trimming at V came to 7 bases and at J to 11 bases, leaving 18 bases not matched to a gene. There are 14 residues in the CDR3. This CDR3 is CSGTGGLRGGDAFF. DNA of the CDR3: TGCAGCGGAACAGGGGGACTTAGGGGAGGTGATGCTTTCTTT.

The chain couples TRBV5-1 to TRBJ2-1, with TRBD1 matching over 10 bases. This CDR3 is built from 15 residues. The germline V gene encodes CDR1 SGHRS and CDR2 YFSETQ. V was pared by 4 bases and J by 5 bases, with 6 bases of the junction left unmatched. CDR3 sequence reads: CASSVTGGLNNEQFF. In nucleotides, the CDR3 is TGCGCCAGCAGCGTGACAGGGGGCCTTAACAATGAGCAGTTCTTC.

The rearrangement joins TRBV15 to TRBJ2-3; TRBD2 aligns across 7 bases. V dropped 1 base and J dropped 4; count of bases not matched to a gene: 8. CDR3 length: 16 residues. Per the germline V gene, CDR1 is LNHNV and CDR2 is YYDKDF (reference sequence). The CDR3 is CATSRAGEGHADTQYF. For the CDR3, the DNA is TGTGCCACCAGCAGAGCGGGGGAGGGGCACGCAGATACGCAGTATTTT. The full variable domain, in which reference TRBV15 and TRBJ2-3 provide the parts outside the CDR3, is DAMVIQNPRYQVTQFGKPVTLSCSQTLNHNVMYWYQQKSSQAPKLLFHYYDKDFNNEADTPDNFQSRRPNTSFCFLDIRSPGLGDTAMYLCATSRAGEGHADTQYFGPGTRLTVL.

The chain links TRBV19 to TRBJ2-7; 8 positions agree with TRBD2. The V gene end was trimmed by 4 bases and the J gene end by 6 bases; junction bases not matched to a gene: 14. There are 16 residues in the CDR3. Per germline, CDR1 LNHDA and CDR2 SQIVND (reference sequence). CDR3 region: CASSTTPWAGGGEQYF. The CDR3, as DNA: TGTGCCAGTAGTACCACCCCATGGGCGGGAGGAGGCGAGCAGTACTTC.

The CDR3 DNA reads TGTGCCAGCAGCCCTCGGTGGAGTAGTTTGGGCTACACCTTC. Its protein product is CASSPRWSSLGYTF. V usage is TRBV9 and J usage is TRBJ1-2; D is unclear. There are 14 residues in the CDR3. V was pared by 4 bases and J by 8 bases, with 18 bases between. CDR1 is SGDLS, CDR2 YYNGEE, per germline.

This clone came up once. The CDR3 reads CASSLVETQYF. CDR3 coding DNA: TGCGCCAGCAGCTTGGTGGAGACCCAGTACTTC. The chain carries TRBV5-1 and TRBJ2-5; unclear D gene. The germline V gene encodes CDR1 SGHRS and CDR2 YFSETQ. The germline V and J ends were trimmed by 0 bases and 5 bases, with 2 bases remaining between them. The CDR3 contains 11 residues. Looking up the rest from reference TRBV5-1 and TRBJ2-5 gives the full variable domain: KAGVTQTPRYLIKTRGQQVTLSCSPISGHRSVSWYQQTPGQGLQFLFEYFSETQRNKGNFPGRFSGRQFSNSRSEMNVSTLELGDSALYLCASSLVETQYFGPGTRLLVL.

The chain joins TRBV10-3 to TRBJ1-1; D is perhaps TRBD1 (6 bases). CDR3 length: 17 residues. V was clipped by 2 bases and J by 0 bases, with 16 bases between them. Germline V gene sequence: CDR1 ENHRY, CDR2 SYGVKD. The CDR3 DNA reads as TGTGCCATCAGTGAGCCCGACAGGAAATCAATGAACACTGAAGCTTTCTTT. As protein: CAISEPDRKSMNTEAFF.

The V and J genes are TRBV9 and TRBJ2-5; D uncertain. Trimming left V 0 bases short and J 1 base short, with 10 bases between. Germline V CDR1 and CDR2: SGDLS, YYNGEE. The CDR3 runs to 15 residues. The CDR3, as DNA: TGTGCCAGCAGCGTAGCGCAGAACACCCAAGAGACCCAGTACTTC. This sequence encodes CASSVAQNTQETQYF.

In nucleotides, the CDR3 is TGTGCCAGCAGTTTTAGACAGAACACTGAAGCTTTCTTT. Translating it yields CASSFRQNTEAFF. This chain connects TRBV27 to TRBJ1-1; D not certain. The germline V gene encodes CDR1 MNHEY and CDR2 SMNVEV (reference sequence). The CDR3 has 13 residues. Trimming pared 3 bases from V and 1 base from J, leaving 6 bases between.

The chain employs TRBV5-1 and TRBJ2-2; D is undetermined. The CDR3 contains 13 residues. The germline V gene encodes CDR1 SGHRS and CDR2 YFSETQ. Deletions cut 0 bases from V and 4 bases from J, with 4 bases between. Here the CDR3 DNA reads TGCGCCAGCAGCTTGGTGAGCACCGGGGAGCTGTTTTTT. It codes for CASSLVSTGELFF.

A remark on this clone: A far larger clone lies a single base away; this is likely a read error. The same CDR3 is also encoded by other DNA sequences in this sample. The chain has TRBV29-1 and TRBJ1-1, with unresolved D. The CDR3 is made up of 12 amino acids. The germline V gene encodes CDR1 SQVTM and CDR2 ANQGSEA. This CDR3 reads CSVAPVNTEAFF. The CDR3 region has the DNA TGCAGCGTTGCTCCGGTGAACACTGAGGCTTTCTTT.

This chain uses TRBV18 with TRBJ2-3; 8 bases match TRBD1. Germline lookup yields CDR1 KGHSH and CDR2 LQKENI. V dropped 5 bases and J dropped 6; count of bases not matched to a gene: 4. CDR3 size: 13 residues. The CDR3 DNA sequence: TGTGCCAGCTCAATTTCAGGGGGCGATACGCAGTATTTT. Amino acids: CASSISGGDTQYF.

The J gene is TRBJ2-7, the V gene TRBV7-3; D is possibly TRBD1 (6 bases). Germline V CDR1 and CDR2: SGHTA, FQGTGA. The CDR3 is 14 amino acids. The V gene lost 0 bases and the J gene lost 7 bases, with 13 bases spanning the gap. CDR3 protein: CASSLTGGDKEQYF. The CDR3 DNA reads TGTGCCAGCAGCTTAACAGGGGGTGATAAGGAGCAGTACTTC.